A single sample gave rise to the 2 T cell receptor beta chains below, sequenced in a study of shared clonotypes between healthy human individuals. Sequenced by immunoSEQ multiplex PCR; TCRdb stores in-frame clones only, minus some. The table shows some 120,000 clones, with about 70% occurring only once. Sequencing input: memory CD8+ T cells sorted from blood. The sample's subset: CD45RO+ cells pooled with CCR7-negative TemRA cells. Every receptor here comes from a woman in her twenties or thirties in good health.

The rearrangement joins TRBV28 to TRBJ1-5, with D hard to call. The V gene's germline CDR1 is MDHEN and CDR2 SYDVKM. The CDR3 has 13 residues. Deletions cut 3 bases from V and 1 base from J, with 4 bases between. The CDR3 DNA sequence: TGTGCCAGCAGTTTTCTGAGCAATCAGCCCCAGCATTTT. Protein: CASSFLSNQPQHF.

The rearrangement links TRBV19 to TRBJ1-2; 7 nucleotides agree with TRBD1. CDR1 is LNHDA and CDR2 is SQIVND in the germline V gene (reference sequence). The CDR3 totals 13 residues. J was trimmed by 8 bases and V by 9 bases; bases with no gene match: 12. CDR3 residues: CASNFHRGTGYTF. CDR3 bases: TGTGCCAGCAACTTCCACAGGGGTACGGGCTACACCTTC.